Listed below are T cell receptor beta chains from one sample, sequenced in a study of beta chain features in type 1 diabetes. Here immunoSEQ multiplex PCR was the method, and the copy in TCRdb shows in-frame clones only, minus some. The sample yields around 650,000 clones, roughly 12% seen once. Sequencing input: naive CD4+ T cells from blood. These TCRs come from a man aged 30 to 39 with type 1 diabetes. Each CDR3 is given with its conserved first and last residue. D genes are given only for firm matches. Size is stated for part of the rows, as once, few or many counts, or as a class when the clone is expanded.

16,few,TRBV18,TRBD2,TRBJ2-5,CASSPRTSGYKETQYF,TGTGCCAGCTCACCCCGGACTAGCGGGTATAAAGAGACCCAGTACTTC
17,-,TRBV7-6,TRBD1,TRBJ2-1,CASSVMGQGVLWNEQFF,TGTGCCAGCAGCGTAATGGGACAGGGAGTTCTTTGGAATGAGCAGTTCTTC
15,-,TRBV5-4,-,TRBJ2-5,CASSGLPTGQETQYF,TGTGCCAGCAGCGGTCTTCCTACAGGTCAAGAGACCCAGTACTTC
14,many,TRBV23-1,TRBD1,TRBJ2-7,CASRPGQGPYEQYF,TGCGCCAGCAGGCCGGGACAGGGGCCCTACGAGCAGTACTTC
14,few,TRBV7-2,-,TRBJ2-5,CASSLRILQETQYF,TGTGCCAGCAGCTTAAGAATACTGCAAGAGACCCAGTACTTC
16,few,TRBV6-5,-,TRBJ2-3,CASSYLMNGQTDTQYF,TGTGCCAGCAGTTACCTGATGAATGGCCAAACAGATACGCAGTATTTT
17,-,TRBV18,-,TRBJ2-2,CASSPPSPGQNTGELFF,TGTGCCAGCTCACCACCCTCACCAGGGCAAAACACCGGGGAGCTGTTTTTT
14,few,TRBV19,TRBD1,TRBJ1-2,CASSIPDRDGGYTF,TGTGCCAGTAGTATACCGGACAGGGATGGTGGCTACACCTTC
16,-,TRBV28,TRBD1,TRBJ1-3,CASSSTGESSGNTIYF,TGTGCCAGCAGTTCTACAGGGGAGAGCTCTGGAAACACCATATATTTT
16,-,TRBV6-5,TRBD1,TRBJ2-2,CASSYSDRGPTGELFF,TGTGCCAGCAGTTACTCGGACAGGGGGCCCACCGGGGAGCTGTTTTTT
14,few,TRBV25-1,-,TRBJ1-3,CASLGDSSGNTIYF,TGTGCCAGCCTAGGGGATTCCTCTGGAAACACCATATATTTT
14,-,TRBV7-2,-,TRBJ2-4,CASSLEQQKNIQYF,TGTGCCAGCAGCTTGGAACAGCAAAAAAACATTCAGTACTTC
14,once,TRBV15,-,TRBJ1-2,CATSRSQGNWGYTF,TGTGCCACCAGCAGGAGCCAGGGGAATTGGGGCTACACCTTC
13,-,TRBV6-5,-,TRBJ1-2,CASSLAGLYGYTF,TGTGCCAGCAGTCTGGCAGGCCTCTATGGCTACACCTTC
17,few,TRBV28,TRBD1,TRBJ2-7,CASSQTAGTGREYEQYF,TGTGCCAGCAGCCAGACTGCCGGGACAGGGAGGGAGTACGAGCAGTACTTC
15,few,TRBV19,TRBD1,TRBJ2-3,CASTSLQGATDTQYF,TGTGCCAGTACCTCCCTCCAGGGGGCCACAGATACGCAGTATTTT
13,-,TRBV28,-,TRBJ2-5,CASRWGSQETQYF,TGTGCCAGCCGTTGGGGCAGCCAAGAGACCCAGTACTTC
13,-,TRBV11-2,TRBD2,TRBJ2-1,CASSLGWEGEQFF,TGTGCCAGCAGCTTAGGCTGGGAGGGGGAGCAGTTCTTC
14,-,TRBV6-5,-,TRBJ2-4,CASSYTREENIQYF,TGTGCCAGCAGTTACACCAGGGAAGAAAACATTCAGTACTTC